Listed here are 27 T cell receptor beta chains from one sample, sequenced in a study of T cell changes during pregnancy in multiple sclerosis. Clones were sequenced by immunoSEQ multiplex PCR, and TCRdb holds only the in-frame ones, with some missing. This table has roughly 120,000 clones, roughly 90% appearing once. Sequences were derived from peripheral blood, sampled in the third trimester of pregnancy. The receptor source for this set is a female donor with multiple sclerosis, enrolled in a pregnancy study.

The genes are TRBV28 and TRBJ1-5, with 7 nucleotides matching TRBD1. CDR1 and CDR2 from the germline V gene are MDHEN and SYDVKM. V gave up 4 bases and J gave up 1 base; unmatched junction bases: 10. CDR3 length: 17 amino acids. This chain's CDR3 is CASSSDRGLGSNQPQHF. The CDR3 DNA sequence: TGTGCCAGCAGTTCCGATAGGGGGCTGGGCAGCAATCAGCCCCAGCATTTT. The variable domain in full, completed from reference TRBV28 and TRBJ1-5, reads DVKVTQSSRYLVKRTGEKVFLECVQDMDHENMFWYRQDPGLGLRLIYFSYDVKMKEKGDIPEGYSVSREKKERFSLILESASTNQTSMYLCASSSDRGLGSNQPQHFGDGTRLSIL.

CDR3 protein: CASTSYPGTGDGYTF. The CDR3 region has the DNA TGTGCCAGCACCTCCTACCCCGGGACAGGGGATGGCTACACCTTC. The chain links TRBV7-9 to TRBJ1-2; 10 bases agree with TRBD1. The trim removed 7 bases at V and 6 bases at J, leaving 11 bases unmatched. Germline V CDR1 and CDR2: SEHNR, FQNEAQ (reference sequence). CDR3 length: 15 residues.

The rearrangement links TRBV11-3 to TRBJ2-2; D uncertain. V lost 3 bases and J lost 1, with 3 bases in between. Germline CDR1 and CDR2: SGHNT and YENEEA. The CDR3 runs to 13 residues. CDR3 sequence: CASSFKNTGELFF. DNA for the CDR3: TGTGCCAGCAGCTTTAAGAACACCGGGGAGCTGTTTTTT. The full variable domain, rest sourced from reference TRBV11-3 and TRBJ2-2, is EAGVVQSPRYKIIEKKQPVAFWCNPISGHNTLYWYLQNLGQGPELLIRYENEEAVDDSQLPKDRFSAERLKGVDSTLKIQPAELGDSAVYLCASSFKNTGELFFGEGSRLTVL.

V and J are TRBV5-4 and TRBJ2-2; 8 bases fit TRBD2. This CDR3 comprises 16 residues. With 4 bases clipped from V and 0 bases from J, the junction kept 5 bases outside the gene matches. The V gene's germline CDR1 is SGHNT and CDR2 YYREEE (reference sequence). The CDR3 DNA sequence: TGTGCCAGCAGCCTCGAAGCGGGAGCGAACACCGGGGAGCTGTTTTTT. Its translation is CASSLEAGANTGELFF. Variable domain in full (rest from reference TRBV5-4 and TRBJ2-2): ETGVTQSPTHLIKTRGQQVTLRCSSQSGHNTVSWYQQALGQGPQFIFQYYREEENGRGNFPPRFSGLQFPNYSSELNVNALELDDSALYLCASSLEAGANTGELFFGEGSRLTVL.

The gene calls are TRBV19 and TRBJ1-5; no clear D. V shed 1 base and J shed 3 bases, with 10 bases lying between them. There are 15 residues in the CDR3. Germline assignment: CDR1 LNHDA and CDR2 SQIVND (reference sequence). The CDR3 protein is CASSIGARDNQPQHF. In DNA, the CDR3 is TGTGCCAGTAGTATAGGGGCGCGGGACAATCAGCCCCAGCATTTT.

This chain links TRBV19 with TRBJ2-3, with 9 bases identical to TRBD1. Trimming took 1 base from V and 8 from J; bases not matched to a gene: 10. CDR1 and CDR2 (germline): LNHDA, SQIVND (reference sequence). The CDR3 loop spans 16 amino acids. CDR3 DNA: TGTGCCAGTAGTATAGTGGGACAGGGCCGAGGCGCTACGCAGTATTTT. Translation: CASSIVGQGRGATQYF.

This chain uses TRBV5-4 with TRBJ1-2; TRBD1 agrees at 8 bases. Looked up from germline, CDR1 is SGHNT and CDR2 is YYREEE (reference sequence). The CDR3 sequence is 14 residues long. The V segment lost 9 bases and the J segment 1 base; nucleotides outside the gene matches: 8. The CDR3 sequence is CATSTGADNYGYTF. The CDR3 nucleotides are TGTGCCACCTCGACAGGGGCTGATAACTATGGCTACACCTTC.

Concerning this clone itself: The junction does not match germline at one end; this may be a read error. The chain links TRBV11-2 to TRBJ2-7; D not resolved. The CDR3 has 15 residues. CDR1 is SGHAT, CDR2 FQNNGV, per germline. The DNA for the CDR3 is TGTGCCAGCAGCCTAGATGAGCGACGTTCCTACGAGCAGTACTTC. Protein: CASSLDERRSYEQYF.

V is TRBV6-5 and J is TRBJ1-5, with 7 bases aligning to TRBD1. The CDR3 spans 16 residues. Trimming at V came to 4 bases and at J to 3 bases, leaving 9 bases not matched to a gene. Germline V lookup: CDR1 MNHEY, CDR2 SVGAGI. CDR3 sequence (DNA): TGTGCCAGCAGTTTAACAGGGGCGTCGGCCAATCAGCCCCAGCATTTT. Protein product: CASSLTGASANQPQHF.

This rearrangement joins TRBV5-5 to TRBJ2-5; a weak D match, TRBD1 (6 bases). The CDR3 loop spans 15 amino acids. Per germline, CDR1 SGHKS and CDR2 YYEKEE (reference sequence). V was trimmed by 3 bases and J by 3 bases, leaving 15 bases between them. The DNA of the CDR3 is TGTGCCAGCAGCTGGGGAAACAGGGAGAAAGAGACCCAGTACTTC. This sequence encodes CASSWGNREKETQYF.

V and J are TRBV2 and TRBJ1-5, with a weak D call TRBD1 (6 bases). CDR1 and CDR2 (germline): SNHLY, FYNNEI. V was trimmed by 6 bases and J by 0 bases, leaving 12 bases between them. This CDR3 is built from 15 residues. CDR3 in amino acids: CASRGRDNSNQPQHF. The CDR3 DNA is TGTGCCAGCAGGGGGAGGGACAATAGCAATCAGCCCCAGCATTTT.

The gene calls are TRBV27 and TRBJ1-4; 10 bases are a match to TRBD1. Per germline, CDR1 MNHEY and CDR2 SMNVEV (reference sequence). The CDR3 covers 15 residues. The V segment lost 5 bases and the J segment 4 bases; nucleotides outside the gene matches: 4. CDR3: CASSPWTGGNEKLFF. The CDR3 DNA reads TGTGCCAGCAGTCCCTGGACAGGGGGTAATGAAAAACTGTTTTTT.

The rearrangement joins TRBV7-3 to TRBJ2-2; tentative D call: TRBD1 (6 bases). This CDR3 has 14 amino acids. Trimming pared 5 bases from V and 2 bases from J, leaving 9 bases between. Germline values: CDR1 SGHTA, CDR2 FQGTGA. The CDR3 nucleotides read TGTGCCAGCAGCCCGGGGACAAACACCGGGGAGCTGTTTTTT. Translation gives CASSPGTNTGELFF.

This sequence joins TRBV2 and TRBJ1-2, with TRBD1 matching 8 bases. Germline V CDR1 and CDR2: SNHLY, FYNNEI. This CDR3 contains 15 residues. Unmatched junction bases numbered 4, after V lost 4 bases and J lost 0 bases. The CDR3 loop is CASSVGQGANYGYTF. The CDR3, as DNA: TGTGCCAGCAGTGTAGGACAGGGCGCTAACTATGGCTACACCTTC.

This sequence joins TRBV6-5 and TRBJ1-5; D might be TRBD1 (5 bases). Germline CDR1 is MNHEY and CDR2 is SVGAGI. This CDR3 spans 13 amino acids. Trimming pared 9 bases from V and 3 bases from J, leaving 12 bases between. The CDR3 sequence is CASNRSPNQPQHF. The CDR3 DNA is TGTGCCAGTAACAGGTCCCCCAATCAGCCCCAGCATTTT.

This chain links TRBV2 with TRBJ1-5; 10 bases line up with TRBD1. V dropped 3 bases and J dropped 6; count of bases not matched to a gene: 2. The germline V gene has CDR1 SNHLY and CDR2 FYNNEI. This CDR3 has 14 residues. The CDR3 reads CASSEDRGSQPQHF. The CDR3 DNA is TGTGCCAGCAGTGAGGACAGGGGGAGTCAGCCCCAGCATTTT.

The chain links TRBV7-2 to TRBJ1-5; D is unresolved. The ends were cut back, 2 bases at V and 6 bases at J, with 11 bases in the middle. This CDR3 is built from 14 residues. Germline CDR1 is SGHTA and CDR2 is FQGNSA. The CDR3 sequence: CASSLRQAGQPQHF. DNA of the CDR3: TGTGCCAGCAGCTTACGGCAGGCGGGTCAGCCCCAGCATTTT.

This chain uses TRBV9 with TRBJ1-1; no clear D. CDR3 length: 12 residues. Per germline, CDR1 SGDLS and CDR2 YYNGEE. Trimming removed 3 bases from V and 3 bases from J, with 6 bases in between. CDR3 DNA: TGTGCCAGCAGCGGACAACACACTGAAGCTTTCTTT. Its protein product is CASSGQHTEAFF.

J is TRBJ1-1 and V is TRBV19; D unclear. V was shortened by 1 base and J by 8 bases, with 11 bases between the two germline ends. The length of the CDR3 is 13 residues. Germline-derived CDR1 and CDR2 are LNHDA and SQIVND (reference sequence). The CDR3 protein is CASSIAPFSEAFF. In DNA form, the CDR3 reads TGTGCCAGTAGTATAGCCCCCTTTTCCGAAGCTTTCTTT.

V gene TRBV4-1 combines with J gene TRBJ1-5; TRBD1 matches at 8 bases. The CDR3 contains 15 residues. With V trimmed by 8 bases and J by 2 bases, 8 bases remained unmatched. Germline CDR1 and CDR2: MGHRA and YSYEKL. The CDR3 protein is CASSGQGGRNQPQHF. In DNA form, the CDR3 reads TGCGCCAGCTCCGGACAGGGCGGGCGCAATCAGCCCCAGCATTTT.

The V and J genes are TRBV5-1 and TRBJ2-7; D remains unclear. Per the germline V gene, CDR1 is SGHRS and CDR2 is YFSETQ. This CDR3 spans 15 amino acids. V gave up 0 bases and J gave up 3 bases, with 13 bases separating them. The CDR3 DNA is TGCGCCAGCAGCTTGGAGTCCCACGCCTACTACGAGCAGTACTTC. It translates to CASSLESHAYYEQYF.

The CDR3 reads CASSLQGGGNTEAFF. The DNA of the CDR3 is TGTGCCAGCAGTTTACAGGGAGGGGGGAACACTGAAGCTTTCTTT. The chain is built from TRBV28 and TRBJ1-1; D is perhaps TRBD1 (6 bases). The germline V and J ends were trimmed by 2 bases and 1 base, with 11 bases remaining between them. This CDR3 has 15 amino acids. Per germline, CDR1 MDHEN and CDR2 SYDVKM.

This chain joins TRBV19 and TRBJ2-1; the match to TRBD2 covers 9 bases. Germline CDR1 is LNHDA and CDR2 is SQIVND (reference sequence). V shed 4 bases and J 7 bases; nucleotides not matched to a gene: 5. There are 14 residues in the CDR3. CDR3: CASSTSGLANEQFF. CDR3 nucleotide sequence: TGTGCCAGTAGTACTTCGGGACTAGCAAATGAGCAGTTCTTC. Drawing the rest from reference TRBV19 and TRBJ2-1, the complete variable domain is DGGITQSPKYLFRKEGQNVTLSCEQNLNHDAMYWYRQDPGQGLRLIYYSQIVNDFQKGDIAEGYSVSREKKESFPLTVTSAQKNPTAFYLCASSTSGLANEQFFGPGTRLTVL.

This clone was recorded only once. The genes are TRBV5-4 and TRBJ2-3, with 9 bases matching TRBD2. The CDR3 is made up of 18 amino acids. In germline, CDR1 is SGHNT, CDR2 YYREEE (reference sequence). V was clipped by 5 bases and J by 0 bases; unmatched bases: 13. The CDR3 DNA follows: TGTGCCAGCAGACCCCGGGGTAGCGGGAGCGGAAGCACAGATACGCAGTATTTT. It encodes CASRPRGSGSGSTDTQYF.

The V and J genes are TRBV5-1 and TRBJ2-5; a possible D gene is TRBD1 (6 bases). This CDR3 has 17 amino acids. Deletions cut 3 bases from V and 5 bases from J, with 23 bases between. CDR1 is SGHRS, CDR2 YFSETQ, per germline. In nucleotides, the CDR3 is TGCGCCAGCAGCTACCGGGACACCTTGCCGGGTTTGGAGACCCAGTACTTC. As protein: CASSYRDTLPGLETQYF.

J is TRBJ1-2 and V is TRBV29-1, with D perhaps matching TRBD1 (5 bases). Germline CDR1 and CDR2: SQVTM and ANQGSEA. V shed 3 bases and J shed 5 bases, with 16 bases lying between them. CDR3 size: 14 residues. Written as DNA, the CDR3 is TGCAGCGTTGAGTACAGGCCTCCCGCTTATGGCTACACCTTC. Translating it yields CSVEYRPPAYGYTF.

This clone was observed a handful of times. The chain is built from TRBV29-1 and TRBJ1-1, with D perhaps TRBD1 (6 bases). The CDR3 consists of 14 residues. Germline V gene sequence: CDR1 SQVTM, CDR2 ANQGSEA. With 3 bases removed from V and 1 base from J, the gap between germline ends came to 12 bases. In nucleotides, the CDR3 is TGCAGCGTTGAGGTGAGGGGACAGAACACTGAAGCTTTCTTT. As protein: CSVEVRGQNTEAFF.